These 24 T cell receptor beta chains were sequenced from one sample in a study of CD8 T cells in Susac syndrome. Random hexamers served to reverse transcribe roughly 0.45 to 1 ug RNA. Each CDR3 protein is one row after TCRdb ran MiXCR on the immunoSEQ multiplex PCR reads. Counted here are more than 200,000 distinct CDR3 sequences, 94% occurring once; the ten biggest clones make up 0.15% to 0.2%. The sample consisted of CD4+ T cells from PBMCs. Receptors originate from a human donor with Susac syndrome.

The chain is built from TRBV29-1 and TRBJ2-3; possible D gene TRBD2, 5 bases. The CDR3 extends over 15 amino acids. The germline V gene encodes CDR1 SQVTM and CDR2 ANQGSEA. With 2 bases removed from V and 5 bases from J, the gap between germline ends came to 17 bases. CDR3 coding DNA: TGCAGCGTTGAAAATCAGTGGAGTGGAGGAGATACGCAGTATTTT. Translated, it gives CSVENQWSGGDTQYF.

This CDR3 is CASSLMDSWDTQYF. In DNA, the CDR3 is TGTGCCAGCAGCTTAATGGACTCATGGGATACGCAGTATTTT. V usage is TRBV5-6 and J usage is TRBJ2-3; D might be TRBD2 (5 bases). Germline V CDR1 and CDR2: SGHDT, YYEEEE. The CDR3 consists of 14 residues. V was pared by 2 bases and J by 6 bases, with 13 bases between.

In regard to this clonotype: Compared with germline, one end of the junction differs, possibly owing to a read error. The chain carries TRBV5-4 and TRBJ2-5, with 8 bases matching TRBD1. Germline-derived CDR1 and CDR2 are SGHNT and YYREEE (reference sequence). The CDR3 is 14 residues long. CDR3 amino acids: CASSPRGRRETQYF. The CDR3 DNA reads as TGTGCTAGCAGCCCCAGGGGGCGACGGGAGACCCAGTACTTC.

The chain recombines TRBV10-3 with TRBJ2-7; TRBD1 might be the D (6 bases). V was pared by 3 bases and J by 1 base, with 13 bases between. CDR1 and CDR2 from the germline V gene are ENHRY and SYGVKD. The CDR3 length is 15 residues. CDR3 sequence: CAISDPGHLSYEQYF. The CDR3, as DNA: TGTGCCATCAGTGACCCGGGACACCTATCCTACGAGCAGTACTTC.

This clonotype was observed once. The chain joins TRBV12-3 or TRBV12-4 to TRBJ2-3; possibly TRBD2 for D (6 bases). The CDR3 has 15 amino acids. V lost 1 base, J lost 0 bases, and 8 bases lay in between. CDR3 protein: CASSLDSGSTDTQYF. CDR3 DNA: TGTGCCAGCAGTTTAGATAGCGGAAGCACAGATACGCAGTATTTT.

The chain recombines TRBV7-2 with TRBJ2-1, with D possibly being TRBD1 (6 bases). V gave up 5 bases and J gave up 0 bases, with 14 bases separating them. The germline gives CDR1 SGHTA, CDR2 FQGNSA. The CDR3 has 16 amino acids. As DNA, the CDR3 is TGTGCCAGCAGCGTACTAACAGGGTTCTCCTACAATGAGCAGTTCTTC. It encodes CASSVLTGFSYNEQFF.

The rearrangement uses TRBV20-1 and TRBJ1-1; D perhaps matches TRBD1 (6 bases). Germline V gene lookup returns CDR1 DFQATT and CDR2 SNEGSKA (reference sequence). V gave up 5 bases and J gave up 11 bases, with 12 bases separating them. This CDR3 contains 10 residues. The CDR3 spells CSAEAGAAFF. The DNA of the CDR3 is TGCAGTGCTGAGGCAGGGGCGGCTTTCTTT.

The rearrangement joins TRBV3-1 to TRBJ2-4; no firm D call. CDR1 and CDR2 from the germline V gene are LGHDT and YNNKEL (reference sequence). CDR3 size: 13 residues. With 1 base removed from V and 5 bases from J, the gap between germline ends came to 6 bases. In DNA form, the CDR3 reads TGTGCCAGCAGCCAAGTAGTTGAAAACATTCAGTACTTC. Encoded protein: CASSQVVENIQYF.

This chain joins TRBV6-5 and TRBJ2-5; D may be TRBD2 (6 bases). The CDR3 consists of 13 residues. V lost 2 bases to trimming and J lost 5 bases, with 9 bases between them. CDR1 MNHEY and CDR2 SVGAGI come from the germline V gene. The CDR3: CASSYIREETQYF. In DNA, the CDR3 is TGTGCCAGCAGTTACATTCGGGAGGAGACCCAGTACTTC.

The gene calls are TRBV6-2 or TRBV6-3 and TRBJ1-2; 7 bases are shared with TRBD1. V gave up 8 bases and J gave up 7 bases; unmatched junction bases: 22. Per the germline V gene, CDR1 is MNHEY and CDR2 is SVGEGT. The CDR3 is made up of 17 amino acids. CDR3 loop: CASCNTLPARGTSGYTF. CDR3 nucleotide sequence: TGTGCCAGCTGTAACACCCTTCCGGCCAGGGGGACCTCTGGCTACACCTTC.

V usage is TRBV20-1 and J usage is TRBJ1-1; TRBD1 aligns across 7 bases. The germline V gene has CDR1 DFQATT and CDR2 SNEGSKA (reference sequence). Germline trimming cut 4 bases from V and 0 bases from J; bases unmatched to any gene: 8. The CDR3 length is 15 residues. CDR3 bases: TGCAGTGCTATAAACAGGGGCGTTCTGAACACTGAAGCTTTCTTT. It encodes CSAINRGVLNTEAFF.

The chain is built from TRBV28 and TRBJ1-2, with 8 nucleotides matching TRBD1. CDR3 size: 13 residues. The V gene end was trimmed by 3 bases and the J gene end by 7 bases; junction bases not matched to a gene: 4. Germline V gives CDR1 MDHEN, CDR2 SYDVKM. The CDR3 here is CASSLDREGGYTF. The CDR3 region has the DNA TGTGCCAGCAGTTTGGACAGGGAGGGTGGCTACACCTTC.

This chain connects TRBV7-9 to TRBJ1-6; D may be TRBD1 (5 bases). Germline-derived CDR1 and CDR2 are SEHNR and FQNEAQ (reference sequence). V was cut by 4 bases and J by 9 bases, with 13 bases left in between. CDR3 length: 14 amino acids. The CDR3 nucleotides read TGTGCCAGCAGCTCCATGGCGGGGGGTTCACCCCTCCACTTT. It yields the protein CASSSMAGGSPLHF.

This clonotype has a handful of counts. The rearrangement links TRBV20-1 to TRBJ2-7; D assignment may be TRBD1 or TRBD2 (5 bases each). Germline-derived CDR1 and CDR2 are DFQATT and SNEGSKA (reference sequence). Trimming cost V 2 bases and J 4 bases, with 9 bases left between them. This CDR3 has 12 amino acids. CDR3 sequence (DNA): TGCAGTGCTAGACAGGGAGCGTACGAGCAGTACTTC. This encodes CSARQGAYEQYF.

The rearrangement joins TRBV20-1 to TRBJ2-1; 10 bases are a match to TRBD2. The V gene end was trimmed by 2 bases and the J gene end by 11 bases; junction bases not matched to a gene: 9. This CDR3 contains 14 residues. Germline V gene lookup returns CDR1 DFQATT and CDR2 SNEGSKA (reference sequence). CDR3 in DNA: TGCAGTGCTAGAACGGCTAGCGGGGGAGGCCAGCAGTTCTTC. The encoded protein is CSARTASGGGQQFF.

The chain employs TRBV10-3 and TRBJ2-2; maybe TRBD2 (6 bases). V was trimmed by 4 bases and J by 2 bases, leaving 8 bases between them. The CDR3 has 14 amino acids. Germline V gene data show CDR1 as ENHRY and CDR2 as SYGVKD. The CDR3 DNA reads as TGTGCCATCAGTGGGGACTTCAACACCGGGGAGCTGTTTTTT. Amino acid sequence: CAISGDFNTGELFF.

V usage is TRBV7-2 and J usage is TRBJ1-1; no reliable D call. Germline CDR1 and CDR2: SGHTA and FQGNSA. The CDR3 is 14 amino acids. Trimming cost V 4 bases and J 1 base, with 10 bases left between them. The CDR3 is CASSSLRPNTEAFF. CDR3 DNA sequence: TGTGCCAGCAGCTCCCTGCGTCCGAACACTGAAGCTTTCTTT.

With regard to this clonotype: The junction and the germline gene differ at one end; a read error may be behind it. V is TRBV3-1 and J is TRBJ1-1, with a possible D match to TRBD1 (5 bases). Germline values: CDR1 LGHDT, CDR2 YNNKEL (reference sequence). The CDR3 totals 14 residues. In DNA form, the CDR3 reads TGTGCCAGCAGCCAAGAGACCGGGGCTGGACTGCTCTCCTTT. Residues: CASSQETGAGLLSF.

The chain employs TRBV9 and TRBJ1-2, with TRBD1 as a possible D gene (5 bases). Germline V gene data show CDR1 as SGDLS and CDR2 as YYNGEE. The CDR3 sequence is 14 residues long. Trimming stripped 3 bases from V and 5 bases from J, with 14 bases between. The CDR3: CASSGRRGAYGYTF. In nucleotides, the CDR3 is TGTGCCAGCAGCGGAAGGAGGGGCGCATATGGCTACACCTTC.

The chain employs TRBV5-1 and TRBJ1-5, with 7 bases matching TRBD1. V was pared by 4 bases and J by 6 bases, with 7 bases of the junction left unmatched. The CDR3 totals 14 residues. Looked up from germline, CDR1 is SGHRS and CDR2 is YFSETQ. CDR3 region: CASSPDRAGQPQHF. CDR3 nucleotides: TGCGCCAGCAGCCCAGACAGGGCAGGTCAGCCCCAGCATTTT.

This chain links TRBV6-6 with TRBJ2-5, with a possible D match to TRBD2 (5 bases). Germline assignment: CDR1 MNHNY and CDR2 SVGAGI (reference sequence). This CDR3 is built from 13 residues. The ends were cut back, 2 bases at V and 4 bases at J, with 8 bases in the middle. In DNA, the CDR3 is TGTGCCAGCAGTTACGCTAGCAGAGAGACCCAGTACTTC. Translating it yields CASSYASRETQYF.

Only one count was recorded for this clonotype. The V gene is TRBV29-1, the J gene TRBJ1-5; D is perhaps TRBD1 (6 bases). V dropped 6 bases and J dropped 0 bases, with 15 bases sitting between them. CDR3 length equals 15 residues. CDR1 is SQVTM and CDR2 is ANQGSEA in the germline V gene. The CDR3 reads CSVMGGPGSNQPQHF. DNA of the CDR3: TGCAGCGTGATGGGGGGGCCCGGTAGCAATCAGCCCCAGCATTTT.

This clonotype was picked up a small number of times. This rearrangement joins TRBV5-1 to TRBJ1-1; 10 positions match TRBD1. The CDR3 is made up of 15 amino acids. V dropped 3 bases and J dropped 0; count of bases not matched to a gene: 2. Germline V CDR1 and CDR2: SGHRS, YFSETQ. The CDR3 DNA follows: TGCGCCAGCAGCTGGGGACAGGGGCTGAACACTGAAGCTTTCTTT. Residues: CASSWGQGLNTEAFF.

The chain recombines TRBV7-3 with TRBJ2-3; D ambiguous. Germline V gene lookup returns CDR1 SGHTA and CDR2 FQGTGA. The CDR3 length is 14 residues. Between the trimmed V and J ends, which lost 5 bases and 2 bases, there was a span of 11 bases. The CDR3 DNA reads TGTGCCAGCAGCCAAAGTCGGTACACAGATACGCAGTATTTT. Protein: CASSQSRYTDTQYF.